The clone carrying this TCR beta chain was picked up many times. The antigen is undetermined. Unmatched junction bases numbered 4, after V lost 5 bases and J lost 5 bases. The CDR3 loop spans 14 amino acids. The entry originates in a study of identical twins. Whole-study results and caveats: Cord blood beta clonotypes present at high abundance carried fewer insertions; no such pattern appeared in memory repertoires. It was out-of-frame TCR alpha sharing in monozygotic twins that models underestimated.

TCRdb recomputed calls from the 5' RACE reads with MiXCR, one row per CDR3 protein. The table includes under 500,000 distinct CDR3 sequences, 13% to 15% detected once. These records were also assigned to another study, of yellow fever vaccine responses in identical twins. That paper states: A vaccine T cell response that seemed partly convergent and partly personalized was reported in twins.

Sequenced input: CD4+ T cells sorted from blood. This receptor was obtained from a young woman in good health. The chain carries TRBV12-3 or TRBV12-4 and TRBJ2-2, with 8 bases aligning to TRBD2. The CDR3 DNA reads TGTGCCAGCAGTAGCGGGAGTGAGACCGGGGAGCTGTTTTTT. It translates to CASSSGSETGELFF.